Presented here are 28 T cell receptor beta chains from one specimen sequenced in a study of cytomegalovirus exposure and HLA in healthy donors. Repertoires were generated with immunoSEQ multiplex PCR, while TCRdb's copy carries only in-frame clones and drops some. The sample carries roughly 240,000 clones, about 83% recorded once. Source material: PBMCs. The receptor source for this set is a young man in good health and CMV-seronegative.

About this clone: Other nucleotide sequences from this sample produce the same CDR3. The chain combines TRBV9 with TRBJ1-1; no clear D. The CDR3 spans 13 residues. Trimming left V 0 bases short and J 3 bases short, with 6 bases between. CDR1 is SGDLS, CDR2 YYNGEE, per germline. The CDR3 DNA sequence: TGTGCCAGCAGCGTAGTTTCGGACACTGAAGCTTTCTTT. Translation gives CASSVVSDTEAFF.

The chain links TRBV6-6 to TRBJ1-1; possible D gene TRBD1, 5 bases. The CDR3 is 13 residues long. The ends were cut back, 0 bases at V and 4 bases at J, with 6 bases in the middle. The germline CDR1 and CDR2 sequences are MNHNY and SVGAGI (reference sequence). The CDR3 protein is CASSYSTVTEAFF. As DNA, the CDR3 is TGTGCCAGCAGTTACTCGACAGTCACTGAAGCTTTCTTT.

The rearrangement uses TRBV10-1 and TRBJ2-3; TRBD2 matches 9 bases. The J segment lost 4 bases and the V segment lost 5 bases, leaving 10 bases of the junction unmatched. CDR3 length: 16 residues. The germline gives CDR1 WNHNN, CDR2 SYGVQD (reference sequence). The DNA of the CDR3 is TGCGCCAGCAGTCCCTTTAGCGGGAGCTCTTCAGATACGCAGTATTTT. Protein sequence: CASSPFSGSSSDTQYF.

This chain joins TRBV13 and TRBJ2-7; TRBD2 matches at 7 bases. The CDR3 consists of 16 residues. V was clipped by 9 bases and J by 2 bases; unmatched bases: 16. Germline lookup yields CDR1 PRHDT and CDR2 FYEKMQ (reference sequence). The CDR3 DNA reads TGTGCCAGTTCGTGGTCTATCAACGCGGGGGCCTACGAGCAGTACTTC. Protein product: CASSWSINAGAYEQYF.

This chain uses TRBV7-6 with TRBJ1-5; 8 bases are a match to TRBD1. Per the germline V gene, CDR1 is SGHVS and CDR2 is FNYEAQ. The CDR3 consists of 14 residues. The V and J ends lost 3 bases and 5 bases, in that order; junction bases with no gene match: 3. CDR3 nucleotide sequence: TGTGCCAGCAGCTTTGGACAGGGTCATCAGCCCCAGCATTTT. Translating gives CASSFGQGHQPQHF.

This clone appeared once. This chain uses TRBV4-3 with TRBJ2-1, with TRBD1 matching over 7 bases. This CDR3 is built from 14 residues. V shed 3 bases, J shed 9 bases, and the junction held 8 bases outside the gene matches. Germline values: CDR1 LGHNA, CDR2 YSLEER. This CDR3 reads CASSQTDREGEQFF. In DNA form, the CDR3 reads TGCGCCAGCAGCCAGACAGACAGGGAAGGTGAGCAGTTCTTC.

The genes are TRBV6-5 and TRBJ2-3, with D possibly being TRBD2 (6 bases). The CDR3 extends over 14 amino acids. Germline loops: CDR1 MNHEY, CDR2 SVGAGI. V lost 2 bases, J lost 5 bases, and 11 bases lay in between. CDR3 in DNA: TGTGCCAGCAGTTACAAGGTCGGGAGAGATACGCAGTATTTT. Protein: CASSYKVGRDTQYF.

The chain is built from TRBV4-2 and TRBJ2-1, with D possibly matching TRBD2 (5 bases). V was shortened by 0 bases and J by 7 bases, with 16 bases between the two germline ends. The CDR3 runs 16 residues. CDR1 LGHNA and CDR2 YNFKEQ come from the germline V gene. CDR3 bases: TGTGCCAGCAGCCAAGATCTGTTAGCACGGGGAAATGAGCAGTTCTTC. It specifies CASSQDLLARGNEQFF.

The rearrangement links TRBV27 to TRBJ2-5, with TRBD2 matching over 9 bases. Germline CDR1 and CDR2: MNHEY and SMNVEV (reference sequence). With 4 bases clipped from V and 7 bases from J, the junction kept 4 bases outside the gene matches. The length of the CDR3 is 13 residues. The CDR3 sequence is CASSSSGIGTQYF. CDR3 nucleotide sequence: TGTGCCAGCAGTTCTAGCGGGATTGGGACCCAGTACTTC.

The rearrangement joins TRBV6-4 to TRBJ2-1; 10 bases line up with TRBD2. The CDR3 spans 15 residues. Trimming removed 0 bases from V and 10 bases from J; junction bases left unmatched: 6. Germline CDR1 and CDR2: MRHNA and SNTAGT. The CDR3 reads CASSDSASGSSEQFF. The CDR3 DNA reads as TGTGCCAGCAGTGACTCGGCTAGCGGGAGTAGCGAGCAGTTCTTC.

This chain connects TRBV6-5 to TRBJ2-7; tentatively, D is TRBD1 (6 bases). V lost 6 bases and J lost 2, with 14 bases in between. The CDR3 covers 14 residues. CDR1 MNHEY and CDR2 SVGAGI come from the germline V gene. The CDR3 spells CASRLGTITYEQYF. The DNA for the CDR3 is TGTGCCAGCAGGCTCGGGACAATCACCTACGAGCAGTACTTC.

V and J are TRBV7-8 and TRBJ1-5; 7 bases line up with TRBD1. V was clipped by 2 bases and J by 3 bases; unmatched bases: 7. CDR3 size: 16 residues. Germline loops: CDR1 SGHVS, CDR2 FQNEAQ. CDR3 region: CASSLQGVTSNQPQHF. The CDR3 DNA sequence: TGTGCCAGCAGCTTACAGGGGGTAACTTCCAATCAGCCCCAGCATTTT.

The V call is TRBV11-3, the J call TRBJ2-7, with D maybe TRBD2 (7 bases). V was clipped by 1 base and J by 1 base, with 11 bases between them. This CDR3 is built from 15 residues. The germline CDR1 and CDR2 sequences are SGHNT and YENEEA. CDR3 amino acids: CASSLGGGPSYEQYF. The CDR3 bases are TGTGCCAGCAGCTTAGGCGGGGGCCCTTCCTACGAGCAGTACTTC.

V is TRBV27 and J is TRBJ2-7; 7 bases are a match to TRBD2. The CDR3 contains 16 residues. Germline assignment: CDR1 MNHEY and CDR2 SMNVEV (reference sequence). Trimming cost V 6 bases and J 2 bases; bases outside gene matches: 13. The CDR3 coding sequence is TGTGCCAGCAGCCCTAGCTTGGGGCGGGAGACCTACGAGCAGTACTTC. Residues: CASSPSLGRETYEQYF.

This clone was found a few times. The chain couples TRBV28 to TRBJ1-6; D may be TRBD1 (6 bases). The length of the CDR3 is 18 residues. Trimming shortened V by 5 bases and J by 4 bases, and 21 bases separated the two germline ends. Germline assignment: CDR1 MDHEN and CDR2 SYDVKM. CDR3 sequence (DNA): TGTGCCAGCAGTATACGTCACCATGGGGGCAGTTATAATTCACCCCTCCACTTT. Translating it yields CASSIRHHGGSYNSPLHF.

The genes are TRBV7-6 and TRBJ2-2; TRBD2 matches 7 bases. Germline values: CDR1 SGHVS, CDR2 FNYEAQ. CDR3 size: 15 residues. The V and J ends lost 5 bases and 5 bases, in that order; junction bases with no gene match: 8. CDR3 DNA: TGTGCCAGCAGCGTCGCGGGGAGGGAGACCGGGGAGCTGTTTTTT. The encoded protein is CASSVAGRETGELFF.

This clone was seen once. The chain carries TRBV6-1 and TRBJ1-4; no clear D. Trimming took 6 bases from V and 3 from J, leaving 8 bases between them. Per the germline V gene, CDR1 is MNHNS and CDR2 is SASEGT. The CDR3 totals 13 residues. The CDR3 coding sequence is TGTGCCAGCAGGAGAGCACCTAATGAAAAACTGTTTTTT. It codes for CASRRAPNEKLFF.

The V and J genes are TRBV19 and TRBJ1-1; 9 nucleotides align to TRBD1. Trimming took 7 bases from V and 3 from J; bases not matched to a gene: 9. This CDR3 is built from 15 residues. Germline lookup yields CDR1 LNHDA and CDR2 SQIVND (reference sequence). CDR3 sequence (DNA): TGTGCCAGTAAATACGAGACAGGGGGGTACACTGAAGCTTTCTTT. Protein sequence: CASKYETGGYTEAFF.

This clone was detected only a few times. V is TRBV2 and J is TRBJ2-7; 7 bases align to TRBD1. Germline V gene lookup returns CDR1 SNHLY and CDR2 FYNNEI. The CDR3 is made up of 13 amino acids. Trimming at V came to 3 bases and at J to 3 bases, leaving 2 bases not matched to a gene. The CDR3 DNA is TGTGCCAGCAGTGACAGGGGGAACTACGAGCAGTACTTC. This sequence encodes CASSDRGNYEQYF. Looking up the rest from reference TRBV2 and TRBJ2-7 gives the full variable domain: EPEVTQTPSHQVTQMGQEVILRCVPISNHLYFYWYRQILGQKVEFLVSFYNNEISEKSEIFDDQFSVERPDGSNFTLKIRSTKLEDSAMYFCASSDRGNYEQYFGPGTRLTVT.

This clone turned up a few times. This sequence joins TRBV28 and TRBJ2-7, with a tentative D call TRBD2 (6 bases). The CDR3 runs to 13 residues. CDR1 and CDR2 (germline): MDHEN, SYDVKM. Deletions cut 2 bases from V and 3 bases from J, with 8 bases between. The CDR3 loop reads CASSLRLDYEQYF. CDR3 DNA: TGTGCCAGCAGTTTACGACTAGACTACGAGCAGTACTTC.

CDR3 bases: TGTGCCAGCAGCCCTACGACTAGCGGGGAATACAATGAGCAGTTCTTC. Residues: CASSPTTSGEYNEQFF. J is TRBJ2-1 and V is TRBV7-6, with 11 bases that match TRBD2. From germline, CDR1 is SGHVS and CDR2 FNYEAQ. CDR3 length equals 16 residues. The V gene end was trimmed by 5 bases and the J gene end by 4 bases; junction bases not matched to a gene: 7.

CDR3 sequence: CASTPGSTLEAFF. CDR3 nucleotide sequence: TGTGCCAGCACTCCAGGGTCAACTTTAGAAGCTTTCTTT. The V and J genes are TRBV7-2 and TRBJ1-1; D is perhaps TRBD1 (5 bases). Trimming removed 7 bases at V and 8 bases at J, with 17 bases between. This CDR3 spans 13 amino acids. Germline loops: CDR1 SGHTA, CDR2 FQGNSA.

The gene calls are TRBV6-4 and TRBJ2-3; the D gene is possibly TRBD1 (5 bases). Germline loops: CDR1 MRHNA, CDR2 SNTAGT. The CDR3 loop spans 14 amino acids. The V gene lost 5 bases and the J gene lost 3 bases, with 12 bases spanning the gap. The CDR3 loop is CASSSGPGTDTQYF. The CDR3 DNA reads TGTGCCAGCAGTTCCGGCCCAGGGACAGATACGCAGTATTTT.

This clone has just a few counts. The chain recombines TRBV5-1 with TRBJ2-7, with D hard to call. From germline, CDR1 is SGHRS and CDR2 YFSETQ. This CDR3 contains 13 residues. The V and J ends lost 0 bases and 5 bases respectively, with 9 bases between them. The CDR3 DNA reads as TGCGCCAGCAGCTTGGAGAAACGCGACGAGCAGTACTTC. Amino acid sequence: CASSLEKRDEQYF.

The V gene is TRBV7-2, the J gene TRBJ2-3; the match to TRBD2 covers 8 bases. After removal of 5 bases from V and 4 bases from J, the junction contained 14 bases not matched to a gene. This CDR3 is built from 17 residues. CDR1 is SGHTA, CDR2 FQGNSA, per germline. DNA of the CDR3: TGTGCCAGCAGCCCTGGCTTATTAGGACTAGCAGCAGATACGCAGTATTTT. Translation gives CASSPGLLGLAADTQYF. Full variable domain (remainder filled in from reference TRBV7-2 and TRBJ2-3): GAGVSQSPSNKVTEKGKDVELRCDPISGHTALYWYRQSLGQGLEFLIYFQGNSAPDKSGLPSDRFSAERTGGSVSTLTIQRTQQEDSAVYLCASSPGLLGLAADTQYFGPGTRLTVL.

The chain couples TRBV7-9 to TRBJ2-1; TRBD1 might be the D (6 bases). Trimming took off 4 bases at V and 9 bases at J, with 10 bases between the two ends. CDR1 is SEHNR, CDR2 FQNEAQ, per germline (reference sequence). The CDR3 consists of 12 residues. CDR3 loop: CASSSTGGEQFF. CDR3 bases: TGTGCCAGCAGCTCGACAGGAGGTGAGCAGTTCTTC.

The rearrangement joins TRBV7-9 to TRBJ2-1; TRBD2 agrees at 15 bases. The J segment lost 2 bases and the V segment lost 5 bases, leaving 7 bases of the junction unmatched. CDR3 size: 18 residues. The V gene's germline CDR1 is SEHNR and CDR2 FQNEAQ (reference sequence). The CDR3 region has the DNA TGTGCCAGCAGCGGTACGGGACTAGCGGGGGGCCCCTACAATGAGCAGTTCTTC. Its translation is CASSGTGLAGGPYNEQFF.

The chain joins TRBV7-3 to TRBJ2-5; 7 bases fit TRBD2. The germline V gene has CDR1 SGHTA and CDR2 FQGTGA. With 0 bases clipped from V and 5 bases from J, the junction kept 6 bases outside the gene matches. CDR3 length: 15 residues. CDR3 loop: CASSLTGGRGETQYF. In nucleotides, the CDR3 is TGTGCCAGCAGCTTAACGGGCGGGAGAGGGGAGACCCAGTACTTC.